The clone carrying this T cell receptor beta chain was seen repeatedly, ten times or more. Its matching antigen is unknown. These data come from a study of T-cell memory formation after mild COVID-19. Study in general: For the most part, TCR clusters were specific to one donor. Whole-study findings and limits: Balance between CD4 and CD8 was seen in clones contracting day 15 to 85, and a CD4+ lean was seen in later expanders. Contracting clones localized mainly to CM and EM when CD4+ and mainly to EMRA when CD8+. Some responding clones appeared in pre-infection memory, suggesting cross-reactive memory joined.

TCRdb re-analysed the 5' RACE reads in MiXCR, keeping a single row per CDR3 protein. The sample lists about 340,000 distinct CDR3 sequences, more than 15% occurring once. Specimen: PBMCs or a T cell subset sorted from them (not recorded which). The receptor was isolated from a man between 18 and 29 years old who had mild COVID-19 (a few samples of this study predate the infection). Cell type and time point are not known.

The CDR3 DNA sequence: TGCAGTGCTAGAGGAACGGGCAGGGACGAGCAGTACTTC. This translates into CSARGTGRDEQYF. The rearrangement links TRBV20-1 to TRBJ2-7, with TRBD1 as a possible D gene (5 bases). This CDR3 is 13 amino acids long. Germline CDR1 and CDR2: DFQATT and SNEGSKA (reference sequence). The V end was cut by 1 base, the J end by 5 bases, with 12 bases between.